This T cell receptor beta chain was sequenced for a study of cytomegalovirus exposure and HLA in healthy donors. Study information: An early data release held some 85 million unique TCRs from HLA-typed donors. Out of around 360 genotyped donors, about 80% belonged to the Caucasian-associated ancestry cluster.

The PCR had 60 Vbeta and 13 Jbeta primers. Method: immunoSEQ multiplex PCR; TCRdb's copy keeps in-frame clones and lacks some. The sample has 270,000 or so clones; about nine tenths are singletons. Regarding the study as a whole: According to the study, 160 or so TCR beta chains were cytomegalovirus-associated.

Of note for this clone: Its antigen is still unknown. The same CDR3 can be traced to other DNA sequences in this sample.

J was trimmed by 5 bases and V by 8 bases; bases with no gene match: 4. Germline CDR1 reads LNHDA; CDR2 reads SQIVND (reference sequence). The length of the CDR3 is 12 residues. The receptor comes from a girl aged 2-9 years in good health and CMV-seronegative. The sample comprised PBMCs. This chain joins TRBV19 and TRBJ2-5; 8 nucleotides align to TRBD1. Here the CDR3 DNA reads TGTGCCAGTGGGACAGGCGGGGAGACCCAGTACTTC. Its translation: CASGTGGETQYF.